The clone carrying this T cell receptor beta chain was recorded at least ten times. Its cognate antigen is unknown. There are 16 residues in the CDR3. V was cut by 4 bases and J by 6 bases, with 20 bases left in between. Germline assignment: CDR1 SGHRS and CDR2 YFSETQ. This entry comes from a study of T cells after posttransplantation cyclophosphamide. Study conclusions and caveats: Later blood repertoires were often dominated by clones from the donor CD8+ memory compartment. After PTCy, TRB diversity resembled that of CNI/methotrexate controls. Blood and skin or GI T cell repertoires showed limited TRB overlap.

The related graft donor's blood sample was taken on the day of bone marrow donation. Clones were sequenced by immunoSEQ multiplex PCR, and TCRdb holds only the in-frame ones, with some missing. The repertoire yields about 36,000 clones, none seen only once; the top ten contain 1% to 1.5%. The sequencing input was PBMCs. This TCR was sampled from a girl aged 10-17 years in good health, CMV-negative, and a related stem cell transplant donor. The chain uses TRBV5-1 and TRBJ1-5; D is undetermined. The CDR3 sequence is CASSPTPAGPGQPQHF. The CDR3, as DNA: TGCGCCAGCAGCCCAACGCCGGCGGGTCCCGGTCAGCCCCAGCATTTT.